This T cell receptor beta chain was found in a study of tumor-infiltrating lymphocytes in primary liver carcinoma. Germline V gene lookup returns CDR1 MNHNS and CDR2 SASEGT. CDR3 length: 12 residues. The source of the blood RNA was unsorted whole blood, and germline DNA was extracted as well. Study findings and constraints: CD8+ and CD4+ repertoires went uncompared, the samples being bulk unsorted. Significantly larger top-250-clone fractions were found in tumors than in blood (p = 0.039).

This clonotype was recorded once. Its antigen is still unknown. A much larger clonotype is one base distant, so this may be a read error. A constant-region primer primed TCR beta cDNA synthesis from 500 ng of total RNA. Libraries for TCR beta were built through three nested multiplex PCR rounds, which together made up a slightly modified ARM-PCR procedure. Two initial PCR rounds of about 10 cycles each paired TRBV1-TRBV30 forward primers with a C-beta reverse primer. TCRdb re-called the multiplex PCR reads with MiXCR, one entry per CDR3 protein. In the table there are 300,000 to 350,000 distinct CDR3 sequences, roughly two thirds of which are singletons.

Sequencing was done on a sample of peripheral blood. The sequence was collected from a man aged 35 to 55 with primary liver carcinoma and hepatitis B virus infection. The chain is built from TRBV6-1 and TRBJ2-5; D could derive from TRBD1 or TRBD2 (6 bases each). Written as DNA, the CDR3 is TGTGCCGGCAGTGAAGGGGGGGAGACCCAGTACTTC. Its protein is CAGSEGGETQYF.